The present entry profiles one TCR beta chain with its context. Trimming at V came to 4 bases and at J to 4 bases, leaving 5 bases not matched to a gene. This CDR3 region has 14 residues. The germline V gene has CDR1 SGHNT and CDR2 YYREEE (reference sequence). TCRdb's copy holds only in-frame clones and misses some; the assay was immunoSEQ multiplex PCR. The table includes just over 150,000 clones, over 90% detected once. This record comes from a study of control samples from healthy donors and cancer patients. Sequencing used blood. The chain has TRBV5-4 and TRBJ1-5; TRBD1 matches at 7 bases. This TCR was sampled from a man in his fifties or sixties in good health. CDR3 amino acids: CASSEGQSNQPQHF. CDR3 coding DNA: TGTGCCAGCAGCGAGGGACAGTCAAATCAGCCCCAGCATTTT.